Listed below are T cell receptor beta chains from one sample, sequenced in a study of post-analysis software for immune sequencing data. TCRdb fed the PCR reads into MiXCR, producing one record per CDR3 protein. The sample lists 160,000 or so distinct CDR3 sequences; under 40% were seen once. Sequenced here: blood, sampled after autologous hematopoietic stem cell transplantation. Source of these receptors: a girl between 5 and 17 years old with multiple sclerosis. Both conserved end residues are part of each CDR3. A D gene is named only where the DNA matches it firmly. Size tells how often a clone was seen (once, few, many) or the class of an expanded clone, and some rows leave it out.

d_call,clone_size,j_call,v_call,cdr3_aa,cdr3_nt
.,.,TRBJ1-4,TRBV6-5,CASSYGTEGNEKLFF,TGTGCCAGCAGTTACGGGACCGAAGGAAATGAAAAACTGTTTTTT
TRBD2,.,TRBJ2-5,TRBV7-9,CASSLEASGRETQYF,TGTGCCAGCAGCTTAGAAGCTAGCGGGAGAGAGACCCAGTACTTC
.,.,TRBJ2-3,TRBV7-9,CASSPWGSGTDTQYF,TGTGCCAGCAGCCCCTGGGGTAGCGGCACAGATACGCAGTATTTT
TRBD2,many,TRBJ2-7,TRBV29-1,CSVALAAYEQYF,TGCAGCGTTGCACTAGCGGCCTACGAGCAGTACTTC
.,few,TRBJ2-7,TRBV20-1,CSARLGEGAYEQYF,TGCAGTGCTAGATTGGGGGAGGGGGCCTACGAGCAGTACTTC
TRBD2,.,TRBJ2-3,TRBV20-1,CSESSGTGDTQYF,TGCAGTGAGAGTAGCGGGACCGGGGATACGCAGTATTTT
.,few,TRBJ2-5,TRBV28,CASSILGPGETQYF,TGTGCCAGCAGTATTCTAGGCCCCGGAGAGACCCAGTACTTC
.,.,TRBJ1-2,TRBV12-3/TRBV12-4,CASSPSPWWGYTF,TGTGCCAGCAGTCCTAGTCCGTGGTGGGGCTACACCTTC
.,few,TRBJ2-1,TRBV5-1,CASSLSQPPNEQFF,TGCGCCAGCAGCTTGTCGCAGCCACCCAATGAGCAGTTCTTC
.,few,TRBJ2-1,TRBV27,CASSLSQDNEQFF,TGTGCCAGCAGTTTAAGCCAGGACAATGAGCAGTTCTTC
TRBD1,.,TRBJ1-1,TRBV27,CASSLYTGATEAFF,TGTGCCAGCAGTTTGTACACAGGGGCTACTGAAGCTTTTTTT
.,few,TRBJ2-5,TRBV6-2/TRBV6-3,CASSYRMGETQYF,TGTGCCAGCAGTTACCGAATGGGTGAGACCCAGTACTTC
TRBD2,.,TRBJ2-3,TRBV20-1,CSASPLAGVKDTQYF,TGCAGTGCTAGCCCACTAGCGGGAGTGAAAGATACGCAGTATTTT
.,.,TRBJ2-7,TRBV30,CAWSVRYSYEQYF,TGTGCCTGGAGTGTAAGATACTCCTACGAGCAGTACTTC
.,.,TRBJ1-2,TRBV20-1,CSARDPGWTNYGYTF,TGCAGTGCTAGAGATCCGGGTTGGACTAACTATGGCTACACCTTC
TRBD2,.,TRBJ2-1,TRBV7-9,CASSPPVGGRAGNEQFF,TGTGCCAGCAGCCCACCCGTTGGCGGGAGGGCTGGCAATGAGCAGTTCTTC
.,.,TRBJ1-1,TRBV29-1,CSVGVNTEAFF,TGCAGCGTTGGGGTGAACACTGAAGCTTTCTTT
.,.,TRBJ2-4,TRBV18,CASSPEGGYGRKNIQYF,TGTGCCAGCTCACCCGAGGGGGGCTACGGGCGCAAAAACATTCAGTACTTC
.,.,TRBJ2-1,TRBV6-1,CATTAYNEQFF,TGTGCCACTACAGCTTACAATGAGCAGTTCTTC
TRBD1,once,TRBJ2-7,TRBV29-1,CSGGQGAAEQYF,TGCAGCGGGGGACAGGGGGCTGCCGAGCAGTACTTC
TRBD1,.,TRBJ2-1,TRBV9,CASSVAERGRGGEQFF,TGTGCCAGCAGCGTAGCTGAAAGGGGGCGTGGGGGTGAGCAGTTCTTC
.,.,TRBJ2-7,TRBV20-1,CSARDVQVSYEQYF,TGCAGTGCTAGAGATGTCCAGGTCTCCTACGAGCAGTACTTC
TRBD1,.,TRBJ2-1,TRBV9,CASSGTGYDNEQFF,TGTGCCAGCAGCGGGACAGGGTACGACAATGAGCAGTTCTTC
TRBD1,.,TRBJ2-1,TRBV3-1,CASSSRDRYGEQFF,TGTGCCAGCAGCTCCCGGGACAGGTACGGGGAGCAGTTCTTC
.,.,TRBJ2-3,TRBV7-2,CASSLAGAQDTQYF,TGTGCCAGCAGCTTAGCGGGAGCCCAAGATACGCAGTATTTT
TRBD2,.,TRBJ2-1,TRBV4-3,CASSQDARGGYNEQFF,TGCGCCAGCAGCCAAGATGCCCGGGGGGGCTACAATGAGCAGTTCTTC
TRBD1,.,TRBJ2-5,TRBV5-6,CASSLDTGVNEQYF,TGCGCCAGCAGCTTGGATACAGGGGTGAATGAGCAGTACTTC
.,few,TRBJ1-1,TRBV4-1,CASSQDGGKGPEAFF,TGCGCCAGCAGCCAAGATGGCGGCAAGGGCCCTGAAGCTTTCTTT
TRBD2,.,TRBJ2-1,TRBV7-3,CASSPKGGRANNEQFF,TGTGCCAGCAGCCCAAAGGGCGGGAGGGCCAACAATGAGCAGTTCTTC
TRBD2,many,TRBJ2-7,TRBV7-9,CASSPSGSYNEQYF,TGTGCCAGCAGCCCTAGCGGGAGCTACAACGAGCAGTACTTC
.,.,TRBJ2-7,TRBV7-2,CASSERGWYEQYF,TGTGCCAGCAGTGAGAGGGGGTGGTACGAGCAGTACTTC
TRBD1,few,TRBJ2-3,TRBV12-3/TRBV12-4,CASRSPRQGEDTQYF,TGTGCCAGCCGTTCTCCGAGACAGGGAGAAGATACGCAGTATTTT
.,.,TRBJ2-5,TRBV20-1,CSARGFRGETQYF,TGCAGTGCTAGAGGCTTTAGAGGAGAGACCCAGTACTTC
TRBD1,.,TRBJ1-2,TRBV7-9,CASSRDRPQESYTF,TGTGCCAGCAGCCGGGACAGGCCCCAGGAGAGCTACACCTTC
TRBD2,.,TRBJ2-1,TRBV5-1,CASSFASSGSSYNEQFF,TGCGCCAGCAGCTTCGCTTCTAGCGGGAGCTCCTACAATGAGCAGTTCTTC
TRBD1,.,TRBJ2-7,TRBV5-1,CASSGGQAPEQYF,TGCGCCAGCAGCGGGGGACAGGCACCCGAGCAGTACTTC
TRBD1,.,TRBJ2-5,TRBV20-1,CSAPGTGQSPGETQYF,TGCAGTGCTCCCGGGACAGGCCAGAGCCCGGGGGAGACCCAGTACTTC
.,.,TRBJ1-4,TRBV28,CASSFDPARKNEKLFF,TGTGCCAGCAGTTTTGACCCGGCCAGGAAAAATGAAAAACTGTTTTTT
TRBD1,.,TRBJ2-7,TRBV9,CASSVSDRGPYEQYF,TGTGCCAGCAGCGTGAGTGACAGGGGTCCCTACGAGCAGTACTTC
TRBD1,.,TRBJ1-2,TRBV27,CASSLQGAGYGYTF,TGTGCCAGCAGCCTCCAGGGGGCTGGCTATGGCTACACCTTC
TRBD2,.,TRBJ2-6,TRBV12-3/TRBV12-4,CASSLVGTSGRGGANVLTF,TGTGCCAGCAGTTTAGTAGGGACTAGCGGGAGGGGTGGGGCCAACGTCCTGACTTTC
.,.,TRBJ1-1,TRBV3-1,CASSQSGVTEAFF,TGTGCCAGCAGCCAATCCGGGGTAACTGAAGCTTTCTTT
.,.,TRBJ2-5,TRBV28,CASSRLGSKETQYF,TGTGCCAGCAGCCGCCTGGGCTCCAAAGAGACCCAGTACTTC
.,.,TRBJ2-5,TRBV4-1,CASSQDGAAQETQYF,TGCGCCAGCAGCCAAGATGGGGCGGCCCAAGAGACCCAGTACTTC
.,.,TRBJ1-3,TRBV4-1,CASSQEGGLSSGNTIYF,TGCGCCAGCAGCCAAGAAGGTGGACTGAGCTCTGGAAACACCATATATTTT
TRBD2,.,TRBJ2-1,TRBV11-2,CASSRFPQRESDEQFF,TGTGCCAGCAGTCGATTCCCCCAGCGGGAGTCGGATGAGCAGTTCTTC
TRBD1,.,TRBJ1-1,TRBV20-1,CSARVWDRKMNTEAFF,TGCAGTGCTAGAGTCTGGGACAGGAAAATGAACACTGAAGCTTTCTTT
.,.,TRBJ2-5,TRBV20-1,CSAMRIVGEETQYF,TGCAGTGCTATGCGGATAGTGGGGGAAGAGACCCAGTACTTC
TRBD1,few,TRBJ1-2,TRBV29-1,CSVEGDRGANYGYTF,TGCAGCGTTGAAGGGGACAGGGGCGCTAACTATGGCTACACCTTC
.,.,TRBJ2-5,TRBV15,CATSSSPGRGETQYF,TGTGCCACCAGCAGTTCTCCGGGGAGGGGGGAGACCCAGTACTTC
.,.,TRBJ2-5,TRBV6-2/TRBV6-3,CASSPGPQETQYF,TGTGCCAGCAGCCCCGGACCCCAAGAGACCCAGTACTTC
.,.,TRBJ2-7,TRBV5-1,CASSPGEAFYEQYF,TGCGCCAGCAGCCCGGGAGAGGCCTTCTACGAGCAGTACTTC
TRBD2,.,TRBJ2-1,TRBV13,CASSLGSGKDNEQFF,TGTGCCAGCAGCTTGGGTAGCGGGAAGGACAATGAGCAGTTCTTC
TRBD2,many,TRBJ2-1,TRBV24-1,CATSDFGLAGRNEQFF,TGTGCCACCAGTGACTTCGGGCTAGCGGGAAGGAATGAGCAGTTCTTC
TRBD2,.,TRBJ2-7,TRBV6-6,CASSYSGGIDEQYF,TGTGCCAGCAGTTACTCCGGGGGGATCGACGAGCAGTACTTC